Below, 29 T cell receptor beta chains from the same sample are listed, as sequenced in a study of blood T cell repertoires in COVID-19. This table comes from immunoSEQ multiplex PCR, and its TCRdb copy is limited to in-frame clones, with some not included. The sample records under 300,000 clones, over 70% being singletons. The specimen sequenced was peripheral blood. Receptor source: a woman at least 80 years old with acute or convalescent COVID-19.

Only a few counts were recorded for this clone. This chain connects TRBV18 to TRBJ1-3, with D possibly matching TRBD1 (6 bases). V was clipped by 1 base and J by 0 bases, with 13 bases between them. The CDR3 is 17 amino acids. Germline CDR1 reads KGHSH; CDR2 reads LQKENI. This CDR3 reads CASSPQTGRGSGNTIYF. For the CDR3, the DNA is TGTGCCAGCTCACCACAGACAGGCAGAGGCTCTGGAAACACCATATATTTT. The variable domain in full, completed from reference TRBV18 and TRBJ1-3, reads NAGVMQNPRHLVRRRGQEARLRCSPMKGHSHVYWYRQLPEEGLKFMVYLQKENIIDESGMPKERFSAEFPKEGPSILRIQQVVRGDSAAYFCASSPQTGRGSGNTIYFGEGSWLTVV.

V is TRBV7-2 and J is TRBJ2-1; 11 positions match TRBD2. The CDR3 runs 16 residues. Germline values: CDR1 SGHTA, CDR2 FQGNSA. With 1 base clipped from V and 5 bases from J, the junction kept 4 bases outside the gene matches. DNA of the CDR3: TGTGCCAGCAGCTTAGGGGTAGCGGGAGGGGACAATGAGCAGTTCTTC. This codes for CASSLGVAGGDNEQFF.

This chain uses TRBV18 with TRBJ2-5, with D possibly being TRBD1 (7 bases). CDR3 length equals 14 residues. Germline lookup yields CDR1 KGHSH and CDR2 LQKENI. V gave up 6 bases and J gave up 5 bases, with 16 bases separating them. The CDR3, as DNA: TGTGCCAGCTCGCCAGACCAGGGGGGCGAGACCCAGTACTTC. Its translation is CASSPDQGGETQYF.

This chain joins TRBV30 and TRBJ1-2; D not certain. CDR3 length: 14 residues. In germline, CDR1 is GTSNPN, CDR2 SVGIG (reference sequence). Trimming cost V 7 bases and J 4 bases, with 19 bases left between them. DNA of the CDR3: TGTGCCTCCACCTTCCAAGGGAGAACCTATGGCTACACCTTC. Protein product: CASTFQGRTYGYTF.

Of note for this clone: Other DNA sequences in the same sample also yield this CDR3. Written as DNA, the CDR3 is TGTGCCAGCAGCCAAGGGGCAGGAAACACCATATATTTT. It translates to CASSQGAGNTIYF. This rearrangement joins TRBV3-1 (or the pseudogene TRBV3-2) to TRBJ1-3, with D unresolved. The CDR3 extends over 13 amino acids. Germline V gene sequence: CDR1 LGHDT, CDR2 YNNKEL (reference sequence). Trimming took off 1 base at V and 4 bases at J, with 5 bases between the two ends.

This chain links TRBV3-1 (or the pseudogene TRBV3-2) with TRBJ2-3; 10 bases align to TRBD2. V shed 1 base, J shed 2 bases, and the junction held 3 bases outside the gene matches. The CDR3 contains 16 residues. Germline CDR1 and CDR2: LGHDT and YNNKEL (reference sequence). CDR3: CASSQGSGGATDTQYF. The DNA for the CDR3 is TGTGCCAGCAGCCAAGGAAGCGGGGGGGCCACAGATACGCAGTATTTT.

Written as DNA, the CDR3 is TGTGCCAGCAGTCCCCCGGGACAGGACTATGGCTACACCTTC. Protein product: CASSPPGQDYGYTF. This chain links TRBV6-2 or TRBV6-3 with TRBJ1-2, with TRBD1 identical over 8 bases. The CDR3 extends over 14 amino acids. CDR1 and CDR2 (germline): MNHEY, SVGEGT. J was trimmed by 3 bases and V by 5 bases; bases with no gene match: 5.

The rearrangement joins TRBV14 to TRBJ1-2; D possibly corresponds to TRBD1 (5 bases). V was shortened by 3 bases and J by 4 bases, with 9 bases between the two germline ends. From germline, CDR1 is SGHDN and CDR2 FVKESK. The CDR3 has 13 residues. CDR3 DNA sequence: TGTGCCAGCAGCCAGACAGTCATCTATGGCTACACCTTC. Protein: CASSQTVIYGYTF.

V is TRBV5-1 and J is TRBJ2-1; 9 nucleotides agree with TRBD2. The CDR3 spans 16 residues. V lost 4 bases to trimming and J lost 6 bases; unmatched junction nucleotides: 11. Germline lookup yields CDR1 SGHRS and CDR2 YFSETQ. In nucleotides, the CDR3 is TGCGCCAGCAGCCGTTCCATAGCGGGAGAAATCAATGAGCAGTTCTTC. It encodes CASSRSIAGEINEQFF. Supplemented by reference TRBV5-1 and TRBJ2-1, the full variable domain reads KAGVTQTPRYLIKTRGQQVTLSCSPISGHRSVSWYQQTPGQGLQFLFEYFSETQRNKGNFPGRFSGRQFSNSRSEMNVSTLELGDSALYLCASSRSIAGEINEQFFGPGTRLTVL.

The V gene is TRBV6-6, the J gene TRBJ1-3; TRBD1 matches at 8 bases. The CDR3 sequence is 14 residues long. The ends lost 6 bases at V and 2 bases at J; junction bases unmatched: 3. Germline V gives CDR1 MNHNY, CDR2 SVGAGI (reference sequence). In DNA form, the CDR3 reads TGTGCCAGCAGCCTGGACAGGGCTGGAAACACCATATATTTT. Residues: CASSLDRAGNTIYF.

This chain links TRBV3-1 (or the pseudogene TRBV3-2) with TRBJ2-1; TRBD2 matches at 14 bases. With V trimmed by 2 bases and J by 6 bases, 3 bases remained unmatched. CDR3 length: 16 residues. The germline CDR1 and CDR2 sequences are LGHDT and YNNKEL (reference sequence). CDR3 sequence: CASSQLTSGGANEQFF. The DNA for the CDR3 is TGTGCCAGCAGCCAATTGACTAGCGGGGGGGCCAATGAGCAGTTCTTC.

V gene TRBV6-1 combines with J gene TRBJ1-2; no clear D. The CDR3 runs to 15 residues. The germline gives CDR1 MNHNS, CDR2 SASEGT. V was trimmed by 8 bases and J by 2 bases, leaving 18 bases between them. The CDR3 is CASFSYQTENYGYTF. CDR3 sequence (DNA): TGTGCCAGCTTTTCCTACCAAACAGAGAACTATGGCTACACCTTC.

The CDR3 sequence is CASSSTDTQYF. The DNA for the CDR3 is TGTGCCAGCAGCTCGACAGATACGCAGTATTTT. This chain joins TRBV3-1 (or the pseudogene TRBV3-2) and TRBJ2-3; D is uncertain. The CDR3 contains 11 residues. CDR1 and CDR2 from the germline V gene are LGHDT and YNNKEL (reference sequence). V lost 5 bases and J 3 bases, leaving 3 bases between the germline ends.

The DNA of the CDR3 is TGTGCCAGCACGTATCCCGGTAGAGGTCAGCCCCAGCATTTT. This translates into CASTYPGRGQPQHF. The chain combines TRBV6-1 with TRBJ1-5; no firm D call. CDR1 MNHNS and CDR2 SASEGT come from the germline V gene. This CDR3 is built from 14 residues. Between the trimmed V and J ends, which lost 7 bases and 6 bases, there was a span of 16 bases.

V gene TRBV3-1 (or the pseudogene TRBV3-2) combines with J gene TRBJ2-2; TRBD1 might be the D (6 bases). This CDR3 has 15 residues. Germline V gives CDR1 LGHDT, CDR2 YNNKEL (reference sequence). V gave up 2 bases and J gave up 8 bases, with 15 bases separating them. CDR3 sequence (DNA): TGTGCCAGCAGCCAATACTCCGACAGGTTGGGGGAGCTGTTTTTT. This codes for CASSQYSDRLGELFF.

The V and J genes are TRBV19 and TRBJ2-3, with D unresolved. The ends were cut back, 5 bases at V and 0 bases at J, with 12 bases in the middle. CDR1 LNHDA and CDR2 SQIVND come from the germline V gene (reference sequence). There are 15 residues in the CDR3. CDR3 in DNA: TGTGCCAGTAGTGCCGGATCGACTAGCACAGATACGCAGTATTTT. It codes for CASSAGSTSTDTQYF.

The V gene is TRBV7-9, the J gene TRBJ2-5; unclear D gene. V lost 5 bases, J lost 2 bases, and 15 bases lay in between. In germline, CDR1 is SEHNR, CDR2 FQNEAQ (reference sequence). The CDR3 runs to 15 residues. The CDR3 DNA sequence: TGTGCCAGCAGCCCCCAACGCTGGCGGCAAGAGACCCAGTACTTC. Its translation is CASSPQRWRQETQYF.

The genes are TRBV20-1 and TRBJ1-1, with no clear D. V shed 3 bases and J shed 1 base, with 9 bases lying between them. This CDR3 spans 13 amino acids. Germline lookup yields CDR1 DFQATT and CDR2 SNEGSKA (reference sequence). This chain's CDR3 is CSASKQPNTEAFF. The CDR3 DNA follows: TGCAGTGCTAGTAAACAGCCGAACACTGAAGCTTTCTTT.

This rearrangement joins TRBV5-1 to TRBJ2-2; D not certain. The germline gives CDR1 SGHRS, CDR2 YFSETQ. The CDR3 contains 16 residues. The V gene lost 0 bases and the J gene lost 0 bases, with 9 bases spanning the gap. CDR3 sequence: CASSLGFTANTGELFF. The CDR3 coding sequence is TGCGCCAGCAGCTTGGGGTTCACAGCGAACACCGGGGAGCTGTTTTTT.

This chain uses TRBV19 with TRBJ2-3, with D tentatively TRBD1 (6 bases). Germline V CDR1 and CDR2: LNHDA, SQIVND (reference sequence). V gave up 7 bases and J gave up 0 bases, with 14 bases separating them. This CDR3 comprises 15 residues. This CDR3 is CASTVGAASTDTQYF. The CDR3 DNA is TGTGCCAGTACCGTGGGGGCAGCTAGCACAGATACGCAGTATTTT.

In this sample, this clone turned up once. The J gene is TRBJ2-7, the V gene TRBV5-1; D not resolved. Germline V gene sequence: CDR1 SGHRS, CDR2 YFSETQ. The CDR3 runs to 16 residues. The germline V and J ends were trimmed by 0 bases and 4 bases, with 17 bases remaining between them. The CDR3 DNA follows: TGCGCCAGCAGCTTGGAACGAGGTGATTTGGCTTACGAGCAGTACTTC. Translating gives CASSLERGDLAYEQYF.

Points on this clone: The junction departs from the called germline gene at one end, perhaps through a read error. The rearrangement joins TRBV6-5 to TRBJ2-3; D ambiguous. This CDR3 has 16 residues. Germline lookup yields CDR1 MNHEY and CDR2 SVGAGI. CDR3 nucleotide sequence: TGTGCCAGCAGCTACTACCCAGTGTCTAGCACAGATACGCAGTATTTT. Protein product: CASSYYPVSSTDTQYF.

This clone is a singleton in its sample. The V call is TRBV9, the J call TRBJ2-7, with 8 bases aligning to TRBD2. Trimming at V came to 4 bases and at J to 5 bases, leaving 11 bases not matched to a gene. The germline CDR1 and CDR2 sequences are SGDLS and YYNGEE. The CDR3 loop spans 15 amino acids. Here the CDR3 DNA reads TGTGCCAGCAGCCCCCTGCCCGGGACTAGTGACGAGCAGTACTTC. Its translation: CASSPLPGTSDEQYF.

This clone was counted only a few times. The chain links TRBV6-2 or TRBV6-3 to TRBJ2-2, with a tentative D call TRBD1 (5 bases). V gave up 4 bases and J gave up 5 bases, with 14 bases separating them. In germline, CDR1 is MNHEY, CDR2 SVGEGT. The CDR3 is made up of 15 amino acids. The CDR3 DNA is TGTGCCAGCAGTTCTCAGGGATTGAGGACCGGGGAGCTGTTTTTT. Translation gives CASSSQGLRTGELFF.

V is TRBV5-1 and J is TRBJ2-2, with TRBD1 identical over 7 bases. The germline CDR1 and CDR2 sequences are SGHRS and YFSETQ. The CDR3 loop spans 13 amino acids. J gave up 5 bases and V 4 bases, and 2 bases lay outside the gene matches. CDR3: CASSKDRTGELFF. The CDR3 DNA follows: TGCGCCAGCAGCAAGGACAGGACCGGGGAGCTGTTTTTT.

The chain employs TRBV6-5 and TRBJ1-2; 9 nucleotides agree with TRBD1. There are 15 residues in the CDR3. The V gene's germline CDR1 is MNHEY and CDR2 SVGAGI. V shed 6 bases and J 7 bases; nucleotides not matched to a gene: 12. CDR3 protein: CASRRTGVGSGGYTF. The DNA for the CDR3 is TGTGCCAGCAGGCGGACAGGGGTCGGTTCCGGTGGCTACACCTTC.

The chain uses TRBV3-1 (or the pseudogene TRBV3-2) and TRBJ1-4, with no clear D. Germline loops: CDR1 LGHDT, CDR2 YNNKEL (reference sequence). The CDR3 sequence is 18 residues long. The germline V and J ends were trimmed by 4 bases and 8 bases, with 26 bases remaining between them. The CDR3 reads CASSRRVVEGRGREKLFF. The CDR3 coding sequence is TGTGCCAGCAGCCGTCGTGTTGTGGAGGGCCGGGGTAGGGAAAAACTGTTTTTT.

On this clone: It may be a read error: a sequence one base away is much more abundant. The same CDR3 can be traced to other DNA sequences in this sample. The chain recombines TRBV11-2 with TRBJ2-1; 8 nucleotides agree with TRBD2. Germline V CDR1 and CDR2: SGHAT, FQNNGV. The CDR3 sequence is 14 residues long. V shed 6 bases, J shed 10 bases, and the junction held 11 bases outside the gene matches. CDR3 sequence reads: CASSKGTRGGEQFF. As DNA, the CDR3 is TGTGCCAGCAGTAAGGGGACTAGGGGGGGGGAGCAGTTCTTC.

The chain has TRBV2 and TRBJ2-7; 8 bases agree with TRBD1. Germline loops: CDR1 SNHLY, CDR2 FYNNEI. J gave up 4 bases and V 5 bases, and 10 bases lay outside the gene matches. The CDR3 consists of 15 residues. The CDR3 DNA follows: TGTGCCAGCAGTCTACGTTGGGACAGGCGGTACGAGCAGTACTTC. The encoded protein is CASSLRWDRRYEQYF.